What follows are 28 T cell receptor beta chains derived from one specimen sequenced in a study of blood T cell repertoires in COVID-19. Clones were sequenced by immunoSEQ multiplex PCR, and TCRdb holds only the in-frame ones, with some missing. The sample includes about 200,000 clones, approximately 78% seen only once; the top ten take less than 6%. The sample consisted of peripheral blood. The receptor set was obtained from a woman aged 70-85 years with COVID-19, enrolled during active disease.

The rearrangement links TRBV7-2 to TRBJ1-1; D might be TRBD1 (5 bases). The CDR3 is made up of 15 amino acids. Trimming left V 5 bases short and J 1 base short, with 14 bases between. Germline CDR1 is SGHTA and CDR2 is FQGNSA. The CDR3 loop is CASSVRQLKNTEAFF. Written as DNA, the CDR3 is TGTGCCAGCAGCGTAAGACAGTTGAAGAACACTGAAGCTTTCTTT.

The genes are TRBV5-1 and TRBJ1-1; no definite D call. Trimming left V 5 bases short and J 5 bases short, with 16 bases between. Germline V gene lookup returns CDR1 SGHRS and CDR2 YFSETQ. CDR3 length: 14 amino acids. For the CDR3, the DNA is TGCGCCAGCAGTTGGGCACCTGGCGTAACTGAAGCTTTCTTT. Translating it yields CASSWAPGVTEAFF. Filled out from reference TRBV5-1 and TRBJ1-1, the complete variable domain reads KAGVTQTPRYLIKTRGQQVTLSCSPISGHRSVSWYQQTPGQGLQFLFEYFSETQRNKGNFPGRFSGRQFSNSRSEMNVSTLELGDSALYLCASSWAPGVTEAFFGQGTRLTVV.

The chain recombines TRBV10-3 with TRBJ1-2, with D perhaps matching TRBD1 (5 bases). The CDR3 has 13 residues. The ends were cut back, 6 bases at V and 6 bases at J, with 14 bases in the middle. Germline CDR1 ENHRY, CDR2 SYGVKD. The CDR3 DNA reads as TGTGCCATCAGCGCCCCCGGGACTAATGGCTACACCTTC. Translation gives CAISAPGTNGYTF.

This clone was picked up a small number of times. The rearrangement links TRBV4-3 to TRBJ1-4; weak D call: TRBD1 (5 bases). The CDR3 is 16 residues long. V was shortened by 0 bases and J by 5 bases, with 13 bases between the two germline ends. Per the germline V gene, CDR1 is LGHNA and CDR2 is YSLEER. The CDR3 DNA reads TGCGCCAGCAGCCAAGATACCGGGGGAGGGAATGAAAAACTGTTTTTT. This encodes CASSQDTGGGNEKLFF.

CDR3 sequence reads: CASSLFGSRDRGSNEQFF. For the CDR3, the DNA is TGTGCCAGCAGTTTGTTCGGCTCCCGGGACAGGGGTTCCAATGAGCAGTTCTTC. The chain couples TRBV28 to TRBJ2-1, with 10 nucleotides matching TRBD1. Trimming cost V 3 bases and J 6 bases; bases outside gene matches: 14. The CDR3 loop spans 18 amino acids. Germline CDR1 and CDR2: MDHEN and SYDVKM. Drawing the rest from reference TRBV28 and TRBJ2-1, the complete variable domain is DVKVTQSSRYLVKRTGEKVFLECVQDMDHENMFWYRQDPGLGLRLIYFSYDVKMKEKGDIPEGYSVSREKKERFSLILESASTNQTSMYLCASSLFGSRDRGSNEQFFGPGTRLTVL.

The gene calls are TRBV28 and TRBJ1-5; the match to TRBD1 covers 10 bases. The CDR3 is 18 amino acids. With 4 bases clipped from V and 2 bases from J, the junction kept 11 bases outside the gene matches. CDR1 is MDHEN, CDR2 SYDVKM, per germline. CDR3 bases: TGTGCCAGCAGTTCCGACAGGGGGCCGGGGGTTGGCAATCAGCCCCAGCATTTT. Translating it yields CASSSDRGPGVGNQPQHF.

CDR3 DNA sequence: TGCAGTGCTAGTCAACAGCGGGCTGAAGCTTTCTTT. This sequence encodes CSASQQRAEAFF. This chain connects TRBV20-1 to TRBJ1-1, with D unresolved. V was pared by 3 bases and J by 6 bases, with 11 bases between. CDR1 and CDR2 from the germline V gene are DFQATT and SNEGSKA (reference sequence). The length of the CDR3 is 12 residues.

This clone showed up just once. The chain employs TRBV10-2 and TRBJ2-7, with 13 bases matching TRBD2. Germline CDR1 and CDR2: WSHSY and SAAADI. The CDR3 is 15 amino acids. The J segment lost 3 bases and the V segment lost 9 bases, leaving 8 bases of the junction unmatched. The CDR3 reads CASRTSGSPGYEQYF. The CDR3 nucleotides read TGCGCCAGTCGGACTAGCGGGAGTCCTGGCTACGAGCAGTACTTC.

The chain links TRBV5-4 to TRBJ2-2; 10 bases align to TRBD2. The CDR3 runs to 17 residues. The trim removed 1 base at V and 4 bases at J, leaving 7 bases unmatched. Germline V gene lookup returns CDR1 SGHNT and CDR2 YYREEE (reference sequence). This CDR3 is CASSLTLAGDFTGELFF. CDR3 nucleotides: TGTGCCAGCAGCTTGACCCTAGCGGGAGATTTCACCGGGGAGCTGTTTTTT.

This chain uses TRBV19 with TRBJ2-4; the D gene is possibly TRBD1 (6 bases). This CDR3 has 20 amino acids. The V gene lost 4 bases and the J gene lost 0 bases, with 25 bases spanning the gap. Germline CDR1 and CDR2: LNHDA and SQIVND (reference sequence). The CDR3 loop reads CASSRAYTQTGTVAKNIQYF. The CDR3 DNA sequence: TGTGCCAGTAGTAGGGCATACACACAGACAGGAACCGTAGCCAAAAACATTCAGTACTTC. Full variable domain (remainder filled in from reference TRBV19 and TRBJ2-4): DGGITQSPKYLFRKEGQNVTLSCEQNLNHDAMYWYRQDPGQGLRLIYYSQIVNDFQKGDIAEGYSVSREKKESFPLTVTSAQKNPTAFYLCASSRAYTQTGTVAKNIQYFGAGTRLSVL.

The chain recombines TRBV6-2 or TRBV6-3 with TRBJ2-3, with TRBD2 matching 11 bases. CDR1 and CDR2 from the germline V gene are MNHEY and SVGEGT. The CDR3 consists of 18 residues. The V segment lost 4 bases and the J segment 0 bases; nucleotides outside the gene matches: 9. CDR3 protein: CASSSAGGLAASTDTQYF. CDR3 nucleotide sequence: TGTGCCAGCAGTTCCGCCGGGGGACTAGCGGCTAGCACAGATACGCAGTATTTT.

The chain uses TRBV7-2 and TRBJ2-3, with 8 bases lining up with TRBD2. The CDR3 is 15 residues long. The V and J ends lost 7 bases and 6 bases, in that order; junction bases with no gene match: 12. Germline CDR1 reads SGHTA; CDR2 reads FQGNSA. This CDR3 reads CASKGSGKLSDTQYF. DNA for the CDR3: TGTGCCAGCAAGGGTAGCGGGAAATTAAGCGATACGCAGTATTTT.

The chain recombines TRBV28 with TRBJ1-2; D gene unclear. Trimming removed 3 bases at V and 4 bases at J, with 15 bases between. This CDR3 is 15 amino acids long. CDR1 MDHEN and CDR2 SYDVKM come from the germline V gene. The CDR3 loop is CASSLGTPGVYGYTF. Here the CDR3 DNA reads TGTGCCAGCAGTTTGGGAACGCCCGGGGTCTATGGCTACACCTTC.

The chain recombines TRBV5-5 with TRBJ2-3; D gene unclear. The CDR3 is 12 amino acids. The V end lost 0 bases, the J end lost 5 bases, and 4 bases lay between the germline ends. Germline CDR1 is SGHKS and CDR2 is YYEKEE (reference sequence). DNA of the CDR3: TGTGCCAGCAGCTTGGCGAGAGATACGCAGTATTTT. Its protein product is CASSLARDTQYF.

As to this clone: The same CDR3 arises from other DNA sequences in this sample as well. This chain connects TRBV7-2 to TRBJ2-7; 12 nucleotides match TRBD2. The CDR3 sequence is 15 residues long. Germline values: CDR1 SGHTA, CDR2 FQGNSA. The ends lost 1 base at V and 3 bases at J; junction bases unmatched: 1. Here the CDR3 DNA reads TGTGCCAGCAGCTTAGGGGGACTAGCGGGCTACGAGCAGTACTTC. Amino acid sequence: CASSLGGLAGYEQYF. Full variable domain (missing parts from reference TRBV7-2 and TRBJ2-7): GAGVSQSPSNKVTEKGKDVELRCDPISGHTALYWYRQSLGQGLEFLIYFQGNSAPDKSGLPSDRFSAERTGGSVSTLTIQRTQQEDSAVYLCASSLGGLAGYEQYFGPGTRLTVT.

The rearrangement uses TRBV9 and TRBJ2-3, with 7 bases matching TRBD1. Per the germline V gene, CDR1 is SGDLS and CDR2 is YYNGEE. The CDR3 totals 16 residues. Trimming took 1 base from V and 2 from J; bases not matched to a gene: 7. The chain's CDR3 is CASSVSWDRVTDTQYF. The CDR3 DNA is TGTGCCAGCAGCGTAAGTTGGGACAGAGTCACAGATACGCAGTATTTT.

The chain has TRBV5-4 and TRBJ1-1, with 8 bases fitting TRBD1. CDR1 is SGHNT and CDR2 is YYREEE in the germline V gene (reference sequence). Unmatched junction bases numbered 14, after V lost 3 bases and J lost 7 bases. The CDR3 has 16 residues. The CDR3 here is CASSSRSPRGRGEAFF. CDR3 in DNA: TGTGCCAGCAGCTCGCGATCACCCAGGGGGCGCGGTGAAGCTTTCTTT.

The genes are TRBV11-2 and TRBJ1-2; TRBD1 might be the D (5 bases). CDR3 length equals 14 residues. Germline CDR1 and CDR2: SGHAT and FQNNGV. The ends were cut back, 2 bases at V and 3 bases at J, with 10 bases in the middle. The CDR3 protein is CASSLSTDHYGYTF. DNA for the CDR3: TGTGCCAGCAGCTTATCGACAGACCACTATGGCTACACCTTC.

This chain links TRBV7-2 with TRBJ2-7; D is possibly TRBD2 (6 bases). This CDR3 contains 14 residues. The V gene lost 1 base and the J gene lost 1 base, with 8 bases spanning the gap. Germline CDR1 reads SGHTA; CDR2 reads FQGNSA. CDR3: CASSLVGGSYEQYF. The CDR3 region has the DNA TGTGCCAGCAGCTTAGTGGGGGGTTCCTACGAGCAGTACTTC.

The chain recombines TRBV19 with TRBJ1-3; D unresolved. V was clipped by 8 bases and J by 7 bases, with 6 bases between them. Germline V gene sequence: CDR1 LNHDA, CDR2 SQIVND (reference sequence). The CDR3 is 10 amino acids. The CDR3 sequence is CASERNTIYF. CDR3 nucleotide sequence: TGTGCCAGTGAACGGAACACCATATATTTT.

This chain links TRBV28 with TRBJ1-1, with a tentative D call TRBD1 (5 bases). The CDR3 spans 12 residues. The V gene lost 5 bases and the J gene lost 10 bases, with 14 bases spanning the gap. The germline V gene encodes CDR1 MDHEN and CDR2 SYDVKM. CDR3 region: CASSRGTYAAFF. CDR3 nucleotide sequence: TGTGCCAGCAGTCGGGGGACTTACGCAGCTTTCTTT.

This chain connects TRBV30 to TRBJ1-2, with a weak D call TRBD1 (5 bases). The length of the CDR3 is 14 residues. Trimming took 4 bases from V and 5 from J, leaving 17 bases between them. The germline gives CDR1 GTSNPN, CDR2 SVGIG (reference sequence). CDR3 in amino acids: CAWKKESGVYGYTF. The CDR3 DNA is TGTGCCTGGAAGAAGGAGTCGGGGGTATATGGCTACACCTTC.

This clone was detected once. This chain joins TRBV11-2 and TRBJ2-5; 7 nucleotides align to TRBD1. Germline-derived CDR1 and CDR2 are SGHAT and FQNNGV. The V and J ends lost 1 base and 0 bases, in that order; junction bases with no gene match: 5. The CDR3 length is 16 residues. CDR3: CASSLVGTVYQETQYF. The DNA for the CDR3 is TGTGCCAGCAGCTTAGTGGGGACAGTGTACCAAGAGACCCAGTACTTC.

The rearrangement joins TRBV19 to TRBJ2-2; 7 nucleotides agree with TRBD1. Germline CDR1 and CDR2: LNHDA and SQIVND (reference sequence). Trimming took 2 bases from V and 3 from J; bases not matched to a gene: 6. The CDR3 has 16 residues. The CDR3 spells CASSIQGQTYTGELFF. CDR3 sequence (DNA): TGTGCCAGTAGTATACAGGGACAGACTTACACCGGGGAGCTGTTTTTT. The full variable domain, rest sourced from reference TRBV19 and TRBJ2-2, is DGGITQSPKYLFRKEGQNVTLSCEQNLNHDAMYWYRQDPGQGLRLIYYSQIVNDFQKGDIAEGYSVSREKKESFPLTVTSAQKNPTAFYLCASSIQGQTYTGELFFGEGSRLTVL.

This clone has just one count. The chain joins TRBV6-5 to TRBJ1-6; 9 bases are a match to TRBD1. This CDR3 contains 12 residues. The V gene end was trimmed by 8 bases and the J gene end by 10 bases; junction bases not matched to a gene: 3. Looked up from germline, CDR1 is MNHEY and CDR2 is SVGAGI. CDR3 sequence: CASRDRESPLHF. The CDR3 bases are TGTGCCAGCCGGGACAGGGAATCACCCCTCCACTTT.

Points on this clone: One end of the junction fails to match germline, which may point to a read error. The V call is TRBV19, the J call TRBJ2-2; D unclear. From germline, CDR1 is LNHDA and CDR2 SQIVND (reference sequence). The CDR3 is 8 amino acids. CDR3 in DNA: TGCGAGGACGGGGAGCTGTTTTTT. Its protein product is CEDGELFF. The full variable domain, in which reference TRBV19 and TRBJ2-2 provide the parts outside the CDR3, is DGGITQSPKYLFRKEGQNVTLSCEQNLNHDAMYWYRQDPGQGLRLIYYSQIVNDFQKGDIAEGYSVSREKKESFPLTVTSAQKNPTAFYLCEDGELFFGEGSRLTVL.

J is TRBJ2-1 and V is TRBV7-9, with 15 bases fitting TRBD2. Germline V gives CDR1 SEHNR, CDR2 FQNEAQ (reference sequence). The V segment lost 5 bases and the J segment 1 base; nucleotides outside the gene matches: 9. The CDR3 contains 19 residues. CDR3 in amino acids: CASSHRGTSGRKSYNEQFF. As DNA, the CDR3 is TGTGCCAGCAGCCACCGGGGGACTAGCGGGAGGAAGTCCTACAATGAGCAGTTCTTC. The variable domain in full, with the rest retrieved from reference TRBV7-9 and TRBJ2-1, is DTGVSQNPRHKITKRGQNVTFRCDPISEHNRLYWYRQTLGQGPEFLTYFQNEAQLEKSRLLSDRFSAERPKGSFSTLEIQRTEQGDSAMYLCASSHRGTSGRKSYNEQFFGPGTRLTVL.

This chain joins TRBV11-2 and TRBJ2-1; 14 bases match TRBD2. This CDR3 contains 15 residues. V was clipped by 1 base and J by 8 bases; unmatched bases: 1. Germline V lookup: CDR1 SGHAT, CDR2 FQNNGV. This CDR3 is CASSLGTSGRYEQFF. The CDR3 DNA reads TGTGCCAGCAGCTTAGGGACTAGCGGGAGGTATGAGCAGTTCTTC.